This TCR beta chain came from a study of blood T cell repertoires in COVID-19. V lost 6 bases, J lost 3 bases, and 5 bases stayed unmatched. The V gene's germline CDR1 is LNHDA and CDR2 SQIVND (reference sequence). There are 14 residues in the CDR3. Sequencing used immunoSEQ multiplex PCR; TCRdb keeps in-frame clones, though not all of them. Of around 250,000 clones listed, 88% were seen once; the top ten hold around 3.1%. Sequencing used PBMCs or T cells enriched from blood (not recorded which). This TCR came from a woman between 35 and 50 years old who had been exposed to COVID-19. The chain combines TRBV19 with TRBJ2-1; 7 bases map to TRBD1. CDR3 amino acids: CASRDDRDYNEQFF. For the CDR3, the DNA is TGTGCCAGTAGAGACGACAGGGACTACAATGAGCAGTTCTTC. The complete variable domain, with remaining parts taken from reference TRBV19 and TRBJ2-1, reads DGGITQSPKYLFRKEGQNVTLSCEQNLNHDAMYWYRQDPGQGLRLIYYSQIVNDFQKGDIAEGYSVSREKKESFPLTVTSAQKNPTAFYLCASRDDRDYNEQFFGPGTRLTVL.